The T cell receptor beta chain described here comes from a study of blood T cell repertoires in COVID-19. Study context: The cDNA or gDNA used as material had been derived from T cells, B-cell-depleted T cells, or PBMCs.

Sequenced by immunoSEQ multiplex PCR; TCRdb stores in-frame clones only, minus some. The data show about 60,000 clones, 75% to 80% seen once. V trimming: 3 bases; J trimming: 4 bases; junction bases outside the gene matches: 6. This CDR3 comprises 16 residues. Germline-derived CDR1 and CDR2 are SGHRS and YFSETQ. This TCR was sampled from a human donor in a cohort sampled during active COVID-19. This chain uses TRBV5-1 with TRBJ2-2, with 10 bases identical to TRBD1. Input material: peripheral blood. Here the CDR3 reads CASSSDRGMGTGELFF. The CDR3 DNA reads as TGCGCCAGCAGCTCGGACAGGGGGATGGGCACCGGGGAGCTGTTTTTT.